This T cell receptor (beta chain) is from a study of cytomegalovirus exposure and HLA in healthy donors (dated by TCRdb to the late 2010s). Describing the broader study: A later analysis indicated that the roughly 120 validation repertoires were generated on the platform also employed for the 700 or so repertoires of the first cohort. The study was designed to test whether signatures of past pathogen exposure could be identified by cataloging public T cell receptors. Along with the roughly 670-subject first cohort, a separate validation cohort of roughly 110 different subjects was used. High-throughput TCR immunosequencing, statistical association of individual TCRs with disease status, and machine learning were combined to predict cytomegalovirus infection status.

The library was made by the immunoSEQ multiplex PCR assay. On the authors' methods: To diagnose cytomegalovirus status from the catalog of TCR beta chain sequences, a statistical classification framework was built. TCRdb limited this immuneACCESS table to in-frame rearrangements with V and J called. A share of clones is missing; checked studies link under half to unresolved V genes, and the rest is unexplained. V and J calls plus clone size are reproduced from that table; the DNA served to infer D and trimming. The sample records roughly 250,000 clones, 90% of which are singletons. The top ten hold roughly 0.4% of the sample. Paper-wide results and their limitations: It was suggested by the authors that the approach could potentially be generalized to other disease states and immunological phenotypes. While some public TCRs were present in many individuals, most TCR sequences turned up only very rarely across donors. Cytomegalovirus status was reported to be diagnosed by the classifier with high specificity and sensitivity in both the original and validation cohorts. A later analysis found that TCRs clustered in the first cohort also tended to co-occur in the 120 validation repertoires, with more than 90% of cluster scores above 0. The validation cohort had no HLA typing available for a later analysis, so co-occurrence within that cohort was assessed over all 120 or so repertoires. In vitro tests confirmed that three of the cytomegalovirus-associated TCR beta chains recognize cytomegalovirus antigens. The study gave a list of over 150 TCR beta chains associated with cytomegalovirus.

Turning to this clone: Its antigen has not been determined. No base quality values were provided; no much bigger clone lies one nucleotide off.

Donors formed part of the validation cohort, which comprised 120 or so subjects and was distinct from the first cohort of under 850 subjects. CDR1 and CDR2 (MNHNS, SASEGT) derive from the germline V gene. The CDR3, cysteine through phenylalanine, is 14 amino acids long. Here the CDR3 DNA is all that survives: 42 bases in frame from base 1. V is pared back by 5 bases and J by 2 bases, with 11 bases lying between the germline termini. The specimen was PBMCs. The source of this sequence is a young woman in good health and CMV-seronegative. Recombination joined TRBV6-1 with TRBJ2-3; the D gene cannot be named for sure. The DNA sequence follows: TGTGCCAGCAGTTTGGGCCGTATCACAGATACGCAGTATTTT. It translates to CASSLGRITDTQYF.